These 29 T cell receptor beta chains were all obtained from the same sample, sequenced in a study of human T cells and chemical hapten exposure. The time point was: patch test 3, about 24 weeks after DPC sensitization. Specified treatment: therapeutic diphenylcyclopropenone sensitization with weekly scalp DPC. Total RNA was isolated from whole blood that had not been fractionated. MiXCR, run by TCRdb on the RACE reads, gives a single entry per CDR3 protein. The table shows some 38,000 distinct CDR3 sequences, with over 7.5% occurring only once. This sample comprised whole blood, obtained in connection with sensitization to the hapten diphenylcyclopropenone (DPC). Receptors originate from a middle-aged man with alopecia areata. Some clones in this sample may be carry-over from other donors' samples.

Many counts were recorded for this clonotype. V gene TRBV28 combines with J gene TRBJ1-1; no firm D call. Germline V CDR1 and CDR2: MDHEN, SYDVKM. The CDR3 spans 12 residues. V gave up 2 bases and J gave up 6 bases, with 7 bases separating them. In DNA, the CDR3 is TGTGCCAGCAGTTTAGAAAGGGCTGAAGCTTTCTTT. Its translation is CASSLERAEAFF.

The sample holds many counts of this clonotype. This chain joins TRBV2 and TRBJ2-1, with TRBD2 as a possible D gene (6 bases). Germline CDR1 reads SNHLY; CDR2 reads FYNNEI. CDR3 length: 14 residues. Trimming removed 6 bases at V and 4 bases at J, with 13 bases between. CDR3 DNA: TGTGCCAGCAGGGGACCGGGACTTTACAATGAGCAGTTCTTC. It yields the protein CASRGPGLYNEQFF.

This clonotype appeared many times. The chain has TRBV10-2 and TRBJ1-6; D is unclear. The CDR3 contains 13 residues. Between the trimmed V and J ends, which lost 2 bases and 9 bases, there was a span of 8 bases. Germline CDR1 is WSHSY and CDR2 is SAAADI. The chain's CDR3 is CASSEGRGSPLHF. The CDR3 DNA reads as TGCGCCAGCAGTGAGGGCCGCGGTTCACCCCTCCACTTT.

The sample holds many counts of this clonotype. This chain joins TRBV19 and TRBJ1-2; D is unresolved. Trimming shortened V by 3 bases and J by 2 bases, and 10 bases separated the two germline ends. The CDR3 spans 14 residues. CDR1 LNHDA and CDR2 SQIVND come from the germline V gene (reference sequence). CDR3 sequence (DNA): TGTGCCAGTAGTATCATGAGAGGGAACTATGGCTACACCTTC. It translates to CASSIMRGNYGYTF.

This clonotype was detected a few times. The chain couples TRBV29-1 to TRBJ2-5; 9 bases match TRBD2. Per germline, CDR1 SQVTM and CDR2 ANQGSEA. Unmatched junction bases numbered 11, after V lost 4 bases and J lost 2 bases. The CDR3 has 16 residues. The CDR3 here is CSVGGGRALNQETQYF. The CDR3 bases are TGCAGCGTTGGCGGCGGGAGGGCTCTCAATCAAGAGACCCAGTACTTC.

This clonotype has just a few counts. V usage is TRBV2 and J usage is TRBJ1-2; 8 bases map to TRBD1. CDR3 size: 14 residues. V dropped 5 bases and J dropped 8; count of bases not matched to a gene: 10. Germline CDR1 is SNHLY and CDR2 is FYNNEI. CDR3 DNA sequence: TGTGCCAGCAGTCCGGACAGGGACGTATGGGGCTACACCTTC. This gives the protein CASSPDRDVWGYTF.

The sample holds a few counts of this clonotype. This chain uses TRBV4-1 with TRBJ1-1, with 7 bases aligning to TRBD1. With 3 bases clipped from V and 0 bases from J, the junction kept 10 bases outside the gene matches. The V gene's germline CDR1 is MGHRA and CDR2 YSYEKL. This CDR3 comprises 17 residues. The CDR3 DNA sequence: TGCGCCAGCAGCCAGGAACACGGGACAGACCTGAACACTGAAGCTTTCTTT. Protein product: CASSQEHGTDLNTEAFF.

This clonotype was seen a handful of times. The chain has TRBV28 and TRBJ2-7, with 7 bases lining up with TRBD1. This CDR3 has 15 residues. Trimming removed 4 bases from V and 5 bases from J; junction bases left unmatched: 11. Germline assignment: CDR1 MDHEN and CDR2 SYDVKM. The CDR3: CASSSTSDQGDEQYF. In DNA, the CDR3 is TGTGCCAGCAGTTCCACCTCAGATCAGGGGGACGAGCAGTACTTC.

The chain has TRBV24-1 and TRBJ2-2, with D possibly being TRBD2 (5 bases). The CDR3 loop spans 16 amino acids. Trimming took off 4 bases at V and 0 bases at J, with 11 bases between the two ends. Germline values: CDR1 KGHDR, CDR2 SFDVKD. DNA of the CDR3: TGTGCCACCAGTGACCCGGACTTTTCGAACACCGGGGAGCTGTTTTTT. Its protein product is CATSDPDFSNTGELFF.

This clonotype was counted ten times or more. The chain uses TRBV28 and TRBJ1-6; D is ambiguous. Trimming cost V 4 bases and J 8 bases, with 12 bases left between them. CDR1 and CDR2 (germline): MDHEN, SYDVKM. There are 14 residues in the CDR3. CDR3 loop: CASSSPGSDSPLHF. The CDR3 DNA is TGTGCCAGCAGTTCCCCGGGTTCTGATTCACCCCTCCACTTT.

In this sample, this clonotype turned up many times. The chain is built from TRBV7-2 and TRBJ1-1; 8 nucleotides align to TRBD1. The CDR3 runs to 14 residues. V shed 5 bases and J 3 bases; nucleotides not matched to a gene: 5. Germline assignment: CDR1 SGHTA and CDR2 FQGNSA. This chain's CDR3 is CASSLRQGHTEAFF. As DNA, the CDR3 is TGTGCCAGCAGCCTACGACAGGGGCACACTGAAGCTTTCTTT.

The chain joins TRBV5-1 to TRBJ2-3, with D uncertain. CDR1 is SGHRS and CDR2 is YFSETQ in the germline V gene. The V end lost 0 bases, the J end lost 1 base, and 3 bases lay between the germline ends. CDR3 length: 13 residues. The CDR3, as DNA: TGCGCCAGCAGCTTGGATGGCACAGATACGCAGTATTTT. It translates to CASSLDGTDTQYF.

The sample holds one count of this clonotype. The genes are TRBV28 and TRBJ2-1; 11 nucleotides align to TRBD2. This CDR3 region has 16 residues. V trimming: 5 bases; J trimming: 4 bases; junction bases outside the gene matches: 7. Germline V gives CDR1 MDHEN, CDR2 SYDVKM. The CDR3 region has the DNA TGTGCCAGCAGTCCCCCTCTAGCGGGGGGTTACAATGAGCAGTTCTTC. It codes for CASSPPLAGGYNEQFF.

This clonotype was observed a few times. The V call is TRBV12-3 or TRBV12-4, the J call TRBJ2-3; TRBD2 agrees at 8 bases. The CDR3 has 15 amino acids. The V and J ends lost 5 bases and 2 bases, in that order; junction bases with no gene match: 6. DNA of the CDR3: TGTGCCAGCAGTCCGAGGACTAGCCCCACAGATACGCAGTATTTT. Its protein is CASSPRTSPTDTQYF.

In its sample, this clonotype was seen a few times. J is TRBJ2-1 and V is TRBV6-2 or TRBV6-3; a possible D gene is TRBD1 (7 bases). Germline assignment: CDR1 MNHEY and CDR2 SVGEGT. V was cut by 5 bases and J by 10 bases, with 18 bases left in between. There are 14 residues in the CDR3. Here the CDR3 reads CASSRGTATQEQFF. CDR3 bases: TGTGCCAGCAGTCGCGGGACAGCCACTCAGGAGCAGTTCTTC.

This clonotype was detected ten times or more. The chain couples TRBV5-1 to TRBJ2-7, with TRBD1 identical over 7 bases. V gave up 0 bases and J gave up 2 bases; unmatched junction bases: 5. The CDR3 is 15 residues long. Germline V gives CDR1 SGHRS, CDR2 YFSETQ. CDR3 region: CASSLAGGIAYEQYF. CDR3 DNA: TGCGCCAGCAGCTTGGCAGGGGGTATTGCCTACGAGCAGTACTTC.

In this sample, this clonotype turned up a few times. CDR3 sequence reads: CSVERQGGSEQYF. CDR3 sequence (DNA): TGCAGCGTTGAACGGCAGGGAGGATCCGAGCAGTACTTC. The chain links TRBV29-1 to TRBJ2-7; D might be TRBD2 (6 bases). CDR3 size: 13 residues. In germline, CDR1 is SQVTM, CDR2 ANQGSEA. Trimming removed 2 bases at V and 6 bases at J, with 14 bases between.

This clonotype showed up many times. This sequence joins TRBV11-2 and TRBJ1-4; 8 bases are a match to TRBD1. With V trimmed by 5 bases and J by 10 bases, 6 bases remained unmatched. CDR3 length: 13 residues. Germline CDR1 and CDR2: SGHAT and FQNNGV. The DNA of the CDR3 is TGTGCCAGCAGCACAGACAGGGGAGGAAAACTGTTTTTT. This sequence encodes CASSTDRGGKLFF.

The chain employs TRBV10-3 and TRBJ2-4; tentatively, D is TRBD2 (5 bases). This CDR3 contains 16 residues. V was trimmed by 10 bases and J by 6 bases, leaving 25 bases between them. Germline V CDR1 and CDR2: ENHRY, SYGVKD. In nucleotides, the CDR3 is TGTGCCACGAGGCCGAGGGCCGACAAATTTTTAAACATTCAGTACTTC. It specifies CATRPRADKFLNIQYF.

This clonotype was counted at least ten times. One end of the junction does not line up with germline, which may come from a read error. V is TRBV28 and J is TRBJ2-7; 8 bases map to TRBD1. Per germline, CDR1 MDHEN and CDR2 SYDVKM. This CDR3 has 13 residues. CDR3 region: CASSPPFRDRSDF. DNA of the CDR3: TGTGCCAGCAGTCCCCCTTTCCGGGACAGGTCCGACTTC.

This clonotype was recorded a few times. The V call is TRBV28, the J call TRBJ2-2; the match to TRBD2 covers 11 bases. J lost 1 base, V lost 11 bases, and 6 bases had no gene match. This CDR3 is 15 amino acids long. Germline CDR1 is MDHEN and CDR2 is SYDVKM. DNA for the CDR3: TGTGCCCCTTCCGGACTAGCGGGGAACACCGGGGAGCTGTTTTTT. Amino acids: CAPSGLAGNTGELFF.

In its sample, this clonotype was seen many times. The chain couples TRBV6-5 to TRBJ2-7; D not resolved. The germline V gene encodes CDR1 MNHEY and CDR2 SVGAGI. Trimming took 6 bases from V and 2 from J, leaving 14 bases between them. This CDR3 contains 14 residues. Here the CDR3 reads CASSSFVGPYEQYF. The CDR3, as DNA: TGTGCCAGCAGCAGCTTCGTGGGTCCCTACGAGCAGTACTTC.

This clonotype came up many times. V is TRBV11-2 and J is TRBJ2-1, with 14 nucleotides matching TRBD2. V lost 2 bases and J lost 9; bases outside the gene matches: 12. The CDR3 is 18 amino acids. The germline CDR1 and CDR2 sequences are SGHAT and FQNNGV. CDR3 loop: CASSLTPLTSGRAREQFF. CDR3 in DNA: TGTGCCAGCAGCTTAACCCCTCTGACTAGCGGGAGGGCGCGTGAGCAGTTCTTC. Full variable domain (remainder filled in from reference TRBV11-2 and TRBJ2-1): EAGVAQSPRYKIIEKRQSVAFWCNPISGHATLYWYQQILGQGPKLLIQFQNNGVVDDSQLPKDRFSAERLKGVDSTLKIQPAKLEDSAVYLCASSLTPLTSGRAREQFFGPGTRLTVL.

The sample holds a few counts of this clonotype. CDR3 protein: CASSFRGLNENIQYF. Here the CDR3 DNA reads TGTGCCAGCAGCTTTCGGGGGCTAAATGAAAACATTCAGTACTTC. This chain joins TRBV13 and TRBJ2-4; possibly TRBD1 or TRBD2 for D (6 bases each). Germline CDR1 is PRHDT and CDR2 is FYEKMQ (reference sequence). There are 15 residues in the CDR3. The germline V and J ends were trimmed by 3 bases and 5 bases, with 14 bases remaining between them.

This clonotype was observed many times. The chain couples TRBV20-1 to TRBJ2-7; possible D gene TRBD1, 6 bases. The CDR3 spans 15 residues. The germline gives CDR1 DFQATT, CDR2 SNEGSKA (reference sequence). The V end lost 5 bases, the J end lost 3 bases, and 20 bases lay between the germline ends. The CDR3 DNA sequence: TGCAGTGCTGAGGCCCTCGGGACACAACACTACGAGCAGTACTTC. Translation gives CSAEALGTQHYEQYF.

Of note for this clonotype: A much larger clone lies one base from this, so it may be a read error. The gene calls are TRBV6-2 or TRBV6-3 and TRBJ2-2; TRBD1 is a possible D gene (6 bases). V was pared by 3 bases and J by 0 bases, with 11 bases between. Germline V lookup: CDR1 MNHEY, CDR2 SVGEGT. CDR3 length: 16 amino acids. The CDR3 protein is CASSYTGPTNTGELFF. In nucleotides, the CDR3 is TGTGCCAGCAGTTATACAGGGCCCACGAACACCGGGGAGCTGTTTTTT.

The chain carries TRBV9 and TRBJ2-5; the D is unclear. CDR3 size: 15 residues. Trimming removed 4 bases from V and 0 bases from J, with 13 bases in between. Per germline, CDR1 SGDLS and CDR2 YYNGEE. The CDR3, as DNA: TGTGCCAGCAGCCCCTCCCCGGTGTACCAAGAGACCCAGTACTTC. It codes for CASSPSPVYQETQYF.

This clonotype was recorded at least ten times. One end of the junction is discordant with germline, which a read error may explain. The chain carries TRBV7-7 and TRBJ2-5; D is unresolved. The CDR3 covers 14 residues. Germline V lookup: CDR1 SSHAT, CDR2 FNYEAQ (reference sequence). CDR3 loop: CASSLGRSSETQYF. The DNA of the CDR3 is TGTGCTAGCAGCTTAGGCCGGTCTTCAGAGACCCAGTACTTC.

This clonotype was seen a few times. This chain uses TRBV10-1 with TRBJ2-2; 9 positions match TRBD2. Trimming at V came to 3 bases and at J to 5 bases, leaving 4 bases not matched to a gene. The V gene's germline CDR1 is WNHNN and CDR2 SYGVQD (reference sequence). The CDR3 is made up of 15 amino acids. The CDR3 here is CASSEAGGRTGELFF. As DNA, the CDR3 is TGCGCCAGCAGTGAAGCGGGAGGCCGAACCGGGGAGCTGTTTTTT.